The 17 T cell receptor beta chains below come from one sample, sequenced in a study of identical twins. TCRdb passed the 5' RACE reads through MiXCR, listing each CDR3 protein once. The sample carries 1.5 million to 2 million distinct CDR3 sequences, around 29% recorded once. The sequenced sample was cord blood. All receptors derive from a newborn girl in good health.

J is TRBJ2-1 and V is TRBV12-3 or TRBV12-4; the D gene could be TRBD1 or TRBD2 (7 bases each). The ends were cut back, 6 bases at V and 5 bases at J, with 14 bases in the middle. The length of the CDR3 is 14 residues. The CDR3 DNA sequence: TGTGCCAGCAGCTCAGGGGGGGGGCACAATGAGCAGTTCTTC. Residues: CASSSGGGHNEQFF.

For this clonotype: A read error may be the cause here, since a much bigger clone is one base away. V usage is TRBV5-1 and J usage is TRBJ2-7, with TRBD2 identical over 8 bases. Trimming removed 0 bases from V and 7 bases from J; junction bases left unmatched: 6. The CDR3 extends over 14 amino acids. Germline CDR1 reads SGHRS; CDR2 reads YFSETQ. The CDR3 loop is CASSLVRGGNEQYF. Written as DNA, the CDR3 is TGCGCCAGCAGCTTGGTACGGGGGGGCAATGAGCAGTACTTC.

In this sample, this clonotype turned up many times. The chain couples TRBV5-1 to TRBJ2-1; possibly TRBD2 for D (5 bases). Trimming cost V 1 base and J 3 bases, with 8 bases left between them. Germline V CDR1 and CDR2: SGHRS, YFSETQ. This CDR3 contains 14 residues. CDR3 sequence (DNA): TGCGCCAGCAGCTTGACCACTAGCTACAATGAGCAGTTCTTC. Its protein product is CASSLTTSYNEQFF.

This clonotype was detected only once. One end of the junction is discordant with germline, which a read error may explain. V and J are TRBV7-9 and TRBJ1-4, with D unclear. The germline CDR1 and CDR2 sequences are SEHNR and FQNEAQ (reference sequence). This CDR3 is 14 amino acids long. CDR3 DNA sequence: TGTGCCGGCAGCTTGAGTGGGGTAGCGGAAAAACTGTTTTTT. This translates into CAGSLSGVAEKLFF.

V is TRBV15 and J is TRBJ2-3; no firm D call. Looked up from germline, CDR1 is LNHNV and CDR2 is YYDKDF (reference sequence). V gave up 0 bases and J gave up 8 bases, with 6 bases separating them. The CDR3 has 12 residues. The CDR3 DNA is TGTGCCACCAGCAGAGATGCCGGTACGCAGTATTTT. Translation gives CATSRDAGTQYF.

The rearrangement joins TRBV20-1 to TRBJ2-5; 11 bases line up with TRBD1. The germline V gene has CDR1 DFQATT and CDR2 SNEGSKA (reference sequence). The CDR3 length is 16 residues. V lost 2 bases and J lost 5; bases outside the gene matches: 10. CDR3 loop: CSARSSGTGGIETQYF. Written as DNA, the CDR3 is TGCAGTGCTAGATCGTCCGGGACAGGGGGTATTGAGACCCAGTACTTC.

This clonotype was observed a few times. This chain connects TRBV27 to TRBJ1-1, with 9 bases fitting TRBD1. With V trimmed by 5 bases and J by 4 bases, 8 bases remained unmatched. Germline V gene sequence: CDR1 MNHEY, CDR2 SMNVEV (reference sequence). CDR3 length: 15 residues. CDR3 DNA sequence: TGTGCCAGCAGTCCCGAACAGGGGGCTGGCACTGAAGCTTTCTTT. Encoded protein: CASSPEQGAGTEAFF.

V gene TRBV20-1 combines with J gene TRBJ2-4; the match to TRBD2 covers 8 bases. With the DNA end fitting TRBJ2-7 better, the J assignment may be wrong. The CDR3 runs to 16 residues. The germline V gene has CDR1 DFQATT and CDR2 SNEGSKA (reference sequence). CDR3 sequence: CSARDITGGRFYEQYF. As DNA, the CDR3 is TGCAGTGCTAGAGATATTACGGGGGGGCGGTTCTACGAGCAGTACTTC.

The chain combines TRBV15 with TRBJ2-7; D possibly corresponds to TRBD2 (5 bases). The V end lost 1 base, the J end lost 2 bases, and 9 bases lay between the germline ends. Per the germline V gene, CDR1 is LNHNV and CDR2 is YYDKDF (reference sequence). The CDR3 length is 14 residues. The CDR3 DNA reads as TGTGCCACCAGCAGAGGACTAACTCCCTACGAGCAGTACTTC. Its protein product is CATSRGLTPYEQYF.

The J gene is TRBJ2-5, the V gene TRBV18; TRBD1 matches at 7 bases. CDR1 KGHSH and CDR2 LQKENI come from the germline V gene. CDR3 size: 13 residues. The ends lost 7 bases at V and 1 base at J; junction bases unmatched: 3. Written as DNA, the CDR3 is TGTGCCAGCTGTCGGACAGGCCAAGAGACCCAGTACTTC. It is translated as CASCRTGQETQYF.

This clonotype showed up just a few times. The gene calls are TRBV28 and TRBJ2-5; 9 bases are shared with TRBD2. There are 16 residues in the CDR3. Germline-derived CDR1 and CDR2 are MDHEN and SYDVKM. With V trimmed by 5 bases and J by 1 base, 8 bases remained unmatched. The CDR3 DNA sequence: TGTGCCAGCAGTGATAGCGGGAGCTACTTCCAAGAGACCCAGTACTTC. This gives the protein CASSDSGSYFQETQYF.

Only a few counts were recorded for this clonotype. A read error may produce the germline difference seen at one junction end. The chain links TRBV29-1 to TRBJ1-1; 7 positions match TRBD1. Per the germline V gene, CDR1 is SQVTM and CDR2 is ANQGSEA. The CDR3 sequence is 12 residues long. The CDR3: CCVEPGGTEAFF. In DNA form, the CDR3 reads TGCTGCGTGGAACCAGGGGGCACTGAAGCTTTCTTT. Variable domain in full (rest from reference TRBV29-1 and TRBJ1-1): SAVISQKPSRDICQRGTSLTIQCQVDSQVTMMFWYRQQPGQSLTLIATANQGSEATYESGFVIDKFPISRPNLTFSTLTVSNMSPEDSSIYLCCVEPGGTEAFFGQGTRLTVV.

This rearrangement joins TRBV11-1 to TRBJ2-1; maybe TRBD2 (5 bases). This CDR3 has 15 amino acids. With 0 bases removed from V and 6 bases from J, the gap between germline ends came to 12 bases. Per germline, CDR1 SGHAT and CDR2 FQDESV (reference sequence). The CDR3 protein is CASSLAVASRNEQFF. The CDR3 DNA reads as TGTGCCAGCAGCTTAGCGGTAGCTAGCCGCAATGAGCAGTTCTTC.

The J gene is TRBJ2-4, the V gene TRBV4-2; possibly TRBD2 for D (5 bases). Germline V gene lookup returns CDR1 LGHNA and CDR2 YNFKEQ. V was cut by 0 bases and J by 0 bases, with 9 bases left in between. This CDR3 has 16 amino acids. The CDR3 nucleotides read TGTGCCAGCAGCCAAGAGGAGGCTCTAGCCAAAAACATTCAGTACTTC. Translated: CASSQEEALAKNIQYF.

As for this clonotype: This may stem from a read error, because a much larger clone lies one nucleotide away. The CDR3, as DNA: TGTGCCAGCAGTTATGCGGGACAAACCTACGAGCAGTACTTC. Its protein product is CASSYAGQTYEQYF. This sequence joins TRBV6-5 and TRBJ2-7, with D perhaps being TRBD1 or TRBD2 (6 bases each). CDR3 length: 14 amino acids. Trimming removed 3 bases from V and 2 bases from J, with 11 bases in between. Germline CDR1 is MNHEY and CDR2 is SVGAGI.

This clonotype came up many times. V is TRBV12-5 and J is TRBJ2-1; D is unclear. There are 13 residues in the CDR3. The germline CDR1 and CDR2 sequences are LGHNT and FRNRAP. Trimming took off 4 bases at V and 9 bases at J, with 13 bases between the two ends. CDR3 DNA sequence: TGTGCTAGTGGTTCAAATCAGCTCGGTGAGCAGTTCTTC. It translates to CASGSNQLGEQFF.

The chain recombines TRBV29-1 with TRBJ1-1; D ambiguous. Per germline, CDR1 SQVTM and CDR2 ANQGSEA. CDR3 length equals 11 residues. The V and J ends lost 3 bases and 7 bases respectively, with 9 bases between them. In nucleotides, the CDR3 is TGCAGCGTTGATTCTGGCCTTGAAGCTTTCTTT. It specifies CSVDSGLEAFF.